The 27 T cell receptor beta chains given below trace back to one sample, sequenced in a study of blood T cell repertoires in COVID-19. TCRdb keeps only in-frame clones here, not all; method: immunoSEQ multiplex PCR. The sample carries 150,000 to 200,000 clones, 88% recorded once. Source material: peripheral blood. The source is a man aged 40-49 years with active or convalescent COVID-19.

J is TRBJ2-7 and V is TRBV9; D is uncertain. Trimming pared 2 bases from V and 2 bases from J, leaving 11 bases between. The CDR3 contains 14 residues. From germline, CDR1 is SGDLS and CDR2 YYNGEE. This CDR3 reads CASSVNSETYEQYF. The CDR3 nucleotides read TGTGCCAGCAGCGTCAACTCTGAAACCTACGAGCAGTACTTC.

The rearrangement uses TRBV7-2 and TRBJ1-6, with a tentative D call TRBD1 (6 bases). The germline V gene has CDR1 SGHTA and CDR2 FQGNSA. The CDR3 covers 16 residues. With 1 base removed from V and 7 bases from J, the gap between germline ends came to 14 bases. CDR3 DNA: TGTGCCAGCAGCTTAGTCGGGGGGACAAGCAATTCACCCCTCCACTTT. It specifies CASSLVGGTSNSPLHF.

Only one count was recorded for this clone. This chain joins TRBV6-1 and TRBJ1-3; possibly TRBD1 for D (6 bases). Deletions cut 3 bases from V and 3 bases from J, with 9 bases between. Germline V gene sequence: CDR1 MNHNS, CDR2 SASEGT. The CDR3 is made up of 14 amino acids. In DNA, the CDR3 is TGTGCCAGCAGTGACGCAGGGGTTGGAAACACCATATATTTT. Translation: CASSDAGVGNTIYF.

V usage is TRBV6-4 and J usage is TRBJ2-1; maybe TRBD2 (7 bases). The germline CDR1 and CDR2 sequences are MRHNA and SNTAGT. Trimming cost V 0 bases and J 8 bases, with 14 bases left between them. This CDR3 is built from 15 residues. The CDR3, as DNA: TGTGCCAGCAGTGACTCGTTTGGCGGGGGCGATGAGCAGTTCTTC. It encodes CASSDSFGGGDEQFF.

The chain links TRBV21-1 to TRBJ1-1; TRBD1, as called in the table, went unchecked against the DNA. TRBV21-1 is described as a pseudogene. The length of the CDR3 is 16 residues. The CDR3 region has the DNA TGTGCCAGCAGCAAAGAAGACAGGGCAGTGAACACTGAAGCTTTCTTT. This encodes CASSKEDRAVNTEAFF.

The J gene is TRBJ2-2, the V gene TRBV6-1, with D perhaps matching TRBD1 (5 bases). Trimming stripped 3 bases from V and 3 bases from J, with 17 bases between. The CDR3 covers 17 residues. Germline values: CDR1 MNHNS, CDR2 SASEGT. CDR3 in amino acids: CASSEGPGQLHTGELFF. The CDR3 nucleotides are TGTGCCAGCAGTGAGGGGCCAGGCCAACTACACACCGGGGAGCTGTTTTTT.

The rearrangement joins TRBV5-1 to TRBJ2-7; 8 positions agree with TRBD2. With V trimmed by 3 bases and J by 2 bases, 13 bases remained unmatched. The CDR3 has 17 residues. The germline V gene encodes CDR1 SGHRS and CDR2 YFSETQ. The CDR3 protein is CASSWSVGAGGTYEQYF. For the CDR3, the DNA is TGCGCCAGCAGCTGGTCCGTAGGGGCGGGGGGTACCTACGAGCAGTACTTC.

V and J are TRBV7-9 and TRBJ1-3; 7 nucleotides align to TRBD1. V trimming: 9 bases; J trimming: 1 base; junction bases outside the gene matches: 9. The CDR3 consists of 15 residues. Germline V gene lookup returns CDR1 SEHNR and CDR2 FQNEAQ (reference sequence). The CDR3, as DNA: TGTGCCAGTCACCTAGAGACAGGGTCTGGAAACACCATATATTTT. Protein: CASHLETGSGNTIYF.

The J gene is TRBJ2-6, the V gene TRBV6-2 or TRBV6-3; D might be TRBD2 (6 bases). The V end was cut by 6 bases, the J end by 0 bases, with 12 bases between. CDR1 MNHEY and CDR2 SVGEGT come from the germline V gene. The length of the CDR3 is 16 residues. Written as DNA, the CDR3 is TGTGCCAGCAGCGGGACGGGACTCTCTGGGGCCAACGTCCTGACTTTC. Translating it yields CASSGTGLSGANVLTF.

The chain has TRBV23-1 and TRBJ2-5, with TRBD1 identical over 7 bases. TRBV23-1 is recorded as an ORF, its role being uncertain. The CDR3 runs to 16 residues. V was pared by 0 bases and J by 5 bases, with 9 bases of the junction left unmatched. Here the CDR3 reads CASSQSNRGRTETQYF. CDR3 nucleotide sequence: TGCGCCAGCAGTCAATCAAACAGGGGAAGGACGGAGACCCAGTACTTC.

This clone was seen a single time. This chain links TRBV6-5 with TRBJ2-1, with TRBD1 identical over 10 bases. CDR1 MNHEY and CDR2 SVGAGI come from the germline V gene. This CDR3 spans 14 amino acids. Trimming removed 5 bases from V and 7 bases from J; junction bases left unmatched: 5. The CDR3 here is CASSRQGAQNEQFF. The CDR3 DNA reads as TGTGCCAGCAGTCGACAGGGGGCGCAGAATGAGCAGTTCTTC.

This clone was picked up a small number of times. V and J are TRBV5-8 and TRBJ1-5; D possibly corresponds to TRBD1 (5 bases). CDR3 size: 15 residues. The germline CDR1 and CDR2 sequences are SGHTS and YDEGEE. Trimming pared 2 bases from V and 5 bases from J, leaving 14 bases between. The CDR3 region is CASSFRGMGDQPQHF. The CDR3, as DNA: TGTGCCAGCAGCTTCCGGGGGATGGGGGATCAGCCCCAGCATTTT.

This chain links TRBV6-2 or TRBV6-3 with TRBJ2-2, with 7 positions matching TRBD2. J lost 2 bases, V lost 2 bases, and 5 bases had no gene match. The CDR3 sequence is 16 residues long. Germline V gene lookup returns CDR1 MNHEY and CDR2 SVGEGT. CDR3 bases: TGTGCCAGCAGTTACATGCGGGGGACTAACACCGGGGAGCTGTTTTTT. This codes for CASSYMRGTNTGELFF.

This clone was seen just once. The chain carries TRBV29-1 and TRBJ1-2; possible D gene TRBD1, 6 bases. Trimming took off 4 bases at V and 8 bases at J, with 14 bases between the two ends. Germline V gene data show CDR1 as SQVTM and CDR2 as ANQGSEA. There are 12 residues in the CDR3. CDR3 in amino acids: CSVGMNREGYTF. CDR3 DNA sequence: TGCAGCGTTGGGATGAACAGGGAAGGCTACACCTTC. The whole variable domain, remainder taken from reference TRBV29-1 and TRBJ1-2, is SAVISQKPSRDICQRGTSLTIQCQVDSQVTMMFWYRQQPGQSLTLIATANQGSEATYESGFVIDKFPISRPNLTFSTLTVSNMSPEDSSIYLCSVGMNREGYTFGSGTRLTVV.

The count of this clone is one. This rearrangement joins TRBV29-1 to TRBJ1-2, with TRBD1 matching 7 bases. The CDR3 loop spans 12 amino acids. J lost 3 bases, V lost 6 bases, and 4 bases had no gene match. CDR1 and CDR2 (germline): SQVTM, ANQGSEA. The CDR3 spells CSVETGDYGYTF. DNA for the CDR3: TGCAGCGTAGAAACAGGGGACTATGGCTACACCTTC.

This clone was seen only once. V is TRBV28 and J is TRBJ1-5; TRBD1 agrees at 7 bases. J gave up 0 bases and V 6 bases, and 11 bases lay outside the gene matches. In germline, CDR1 is MDHEN, CDR2 SYDVKM. The CDR3 loop spans 17 amino acids. CDR3 sequence: CASRGFGQVYSNQPQHF. The CDR3 DNA reads TGTGCCAGCAGAGGGTTCGGACAGGTTTATAGCAATCAGCCCCAGCATTTT.

The chain combines TRBV3-1 (or the pseudogene TRBV3-2) with TRBJ1-6; unclear D gene. This CDR3 is 16 amino acids long. V was trimmed by 0 bases and J by 5 bases, leaving 11 bases between them. Per germline, CDR1 LGHDT and CDR2 YNNKEL (reference sequence). The CDR3 reads CASSQESGFNNSPLHF. CDR3 coding DNA: TGTGCCAGCAGCCAAGAATCGGGGTTCAATAATTCACCCCTCCACTTT.

The V gene is TRBV12-5, the J gene TRBJ1-5; D may be TRBD1 (6 bases). Germline V gives CDR1 LGHNT, CDR2 FRNRAP. The CDR3 length is 12 residues. V was pared by 5 bases and J by 7 bases, with 9 bases between. The DNA for the CDR3 is TGTGCTAGTGGTCCGACAGGCCAGCCCCAGCATTTT. Its protein product is CASGPTGQPQHF.

This clone was recorded only once. This chain connects TRBV18 to TRBJ2-5, with 11 bases identical to TRBD1. The germline V gene encodes CDR1 KGHSH and CDR2 LQKENI. V trimming: 4 bases; J trimming: 5 bases; junction bases outside the gene matches: 9. The CDR3 runs to 16 residues. CDR3 nucleotide sequence: TGTGCCAGCTCACTTTCGGACAGGGGGCCCCGGGAGACCCAGTACTTC. This encodes CASSLSDRGPRETQYF. Full variable domain (outside the CDR3, taken from reference TRBV18 and TRBJ2-5): NAGVMQNPRHLVRRRGQEARLRCSPMKGHSHVYWYRQLPEEGLKFMVYLQKENIIDESGMPKERFSAEFPKEGPSILRIQQVVRGDSAAYFCASSLSDRGPRETQYFGPGTRLLVL.

V gene TRBV7-2 combines with J gene TRBJ2-7, with D tentatively TRBD2 (6 bases). The CDR3 loop spans 15 amino acids. Germline V gene lookup returns CDR1 SGHTA and CDR2 FQGNSA. The V end lost 0 bases, the J end lost 2 bases, and 11 bases lay between the germline ends. CDR3 sequence: CASSLAAGSTYEQYF. The CDR3 coding sequence is TGTGCCAGCAGCTTAGCGGCGGGGTCTACCTACGAGCAGTACTTC.

As DNA, the CDR3 is TGTGCCAGCAGTTACGTCACAGGGGGTTCTTTCACCGGGGAGCTGTTTTTT. Protein product: CASSYVTGGSFTGELFF. The V call is TRBV28, the J call TRBJ2-2; 8 nucleotides align to TRBD1. The junction had 11 bases not matched to a gene; V was cut back by 4 bases and J by 4 bases. The germline gives CDR1 MDHEN, CDR2 SYDVKM. This CDR3 region has 17 residues.

This chain uses TRBV28 with TRBJ1-1; tentative D call: TRBD1 (6 bases). V was pared by 3 bases and J by 2 bases, with 19 bases between. Germline CDR1 reads MDHEN; CDR2 reads SYDVKM. CDR3 length: 17 amino acids. The CDR3 loop is CASSFGASGGANTEAFF. The CDR3 coding sequence is TGTGCCAGCAGTTTCGGCGCCTCGGGGGGGGCCAACACTGAAGCTTTCTTT.

The sample holds a few counts of this clone. This sample includes further DNA sequences coding for the same CDR3. The gene calls are TRBV3-1 (or the pseudogene TRBV3-2) and TRBJ1-5; TRBD1 is a possible D gene (6 bases). This CDR3 is built from 15 residues. The germline V gene has CDR1 LGHDT and CDR2 YNNKEL (reference sequence). The ends were cut back, 1 base at V and 0 bases at J, with 7 bases in the middle. CDR3 in amino acids: CASSQGQDSNQPQHF. CDR3 nucleotide sequence: TGTGCCAGCAGCCAAGGACAGGATAGCAATCAGCCCCAGCATTTT.

J is TRBJ1-2 and V is TRBV18, with D maybe TRBD1 (6 bases). Trimming took off 3 bases at V and 0 bases at J, with 14 bases between the two ends. The length of the CDR3 is 16 residues. Looked up from germline, CDR1 is KGHSH and CDR2 is LQKENI. CDR3 sequence reads: CASSPGALIANYGYTF. The CDR3 region has the DNA TGTGCCAGCTCACCGGGGGCCCTGATAGCTAACTATGGCTACACCTTC.

The chain is built from TRBV28 and TRBJ2-1; D unclear. V was trimmed by 2 bases and J by 10 bases, leaving 9 bases between them. This CDR3 comprises 12 residues. From germline, CDR1 is MDHEN and CDR2 SYDVKM. This chain's CDR3 is CASSLQVREQFF. The CDR3 bases are TGTGCCAGCAGTTTACAAGTTCGGGAGCAGTTCTTC.

V gene TRBV3-1 (or the pseudogene TRBV3-2) combines with J gene TRBJ2-1; TRBD1 might be the D (6 bases). The CDR3 sequence is 18 residues long. Trimming stripped 1 base from V and 7 bases from J, with 23 bases between. Germline V lookup: CDR1 LGHDT, CDR2 YNNKEL (reference sequence). CDR3 DNA: TGTGCCAGCAGCCAAGTGAGGCACCTGGGGGCCCGCGTGAATGAGCAGTTCTTC. Encoded protein: CASSQVRHLGARVNEQFF.

The chain has TRBV28 and TRBJ1-6; no clear D. The CDR3 contains 15 residues. Looked up from germline, CDR1 is MDHEN and CDR2 is SYDVKM. With 5 bases removed from V and 9 bases from J, the gap between germline ends came to 17 bases. The CDR3 is CASSVTAGKGSPLHF. CDR3 DNA sequence: TGTGCCAGCAGTGTCACAGCCGGGAAGGGTTCACCCCTCCACTTT.